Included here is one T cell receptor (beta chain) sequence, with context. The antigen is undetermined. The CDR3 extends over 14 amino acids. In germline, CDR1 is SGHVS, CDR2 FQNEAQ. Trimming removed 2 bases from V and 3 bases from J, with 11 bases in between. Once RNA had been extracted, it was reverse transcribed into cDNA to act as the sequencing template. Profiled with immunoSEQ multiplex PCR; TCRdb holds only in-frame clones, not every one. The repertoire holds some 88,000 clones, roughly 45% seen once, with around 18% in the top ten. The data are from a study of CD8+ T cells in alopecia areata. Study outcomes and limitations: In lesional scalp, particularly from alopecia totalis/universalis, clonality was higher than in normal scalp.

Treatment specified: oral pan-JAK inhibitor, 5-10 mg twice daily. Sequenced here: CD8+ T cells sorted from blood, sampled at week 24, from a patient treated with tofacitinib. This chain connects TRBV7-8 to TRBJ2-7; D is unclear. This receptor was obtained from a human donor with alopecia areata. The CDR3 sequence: CASSLLEFGYEQYF. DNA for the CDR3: TGTGCCAGCAGCTTATTGGAGTTTGGCTACGAGCAGTACTTC.